This T cell receptor beta chain appears in the sequencing data of a study of T cell repertoires in cytomegalovirus infection. CDR3 size: 17 residues. Germline V gives CDR1 SGHTA, CDR2 FQGNSA. The V segment lost 9 bases and the J segment 4 bases; nucleotides outside the gene matches: 11. TCRdb independently ran MiXCR on the reads; one entry per CDR3 protein. The sample has some 440,000 distinct CDR3 sequences, roughly 30% seen once. Concerning this clonotype itself: Just one base apart from a much larger clone, this may be a read error.

Material for sequencing was PBMCs. The clonotype was recovered from a human donor in good health (CMV status not recorded). Some clones in this sample may be carry-over from other donors' samples. The chain has TRBV7-2 and TRBJ2-5, with 16 bases identical to TRBD2. As DNA, the CDR3 is TGTGCCAGAGCAACGGGACTAGCGGGGGGGCCTTCAGAGACCCAGTACTTC. Residues: CARATGLAGGPSETQYF.